This TCR beta chain comes out of a study of blood T cell repertoires in COVID-19. Cohort 3 recovery required two negative PCRs, clearance, or symptom resolution. Between the trimmed V and J ends, which lost 2 bases and 1 base, there was a span of 8 bases. Germline values: CDR1 LGHDT, CDR2 YNNKEL (reference sequence). This CDR3 has 15 amino acids. Methods used by the authors: Amplification of reference gene primers was used by the study to estimate nucleated cell counts. Produced via immunoSEQ multiplex PCR; TCRdb's table is partial and in-frame only. V and J calls and clone size are copied from that table; D and trimming were computed from the DNA. The sample lists over 110,000 clones; about 90% were seen once.

Sequencing was carried out using PBMCs or T cells enriched from blood (not recorded which). The sequence was collected from a man between 60 and 70 years old who had recovered from COVID-19. The rearrangement links TRBV3-1 (or the pseudogene TRBV3-2) to TRBJ1-4, with D maybe TRBD1 (6 bases). For the CDR3, the DNA is TGTGCCAGCAGCCAATGGGGGCTAACTAATGAAAAACTGTTTTTT. Amino acid sequence: CASSQWGLTNEKLFF.